This entry lists 25 T cell receptor beta chains sequenced from one sample in a study of cytomegalovirus exposure and HLA in healthy donors. PCR employed 60 Vbeta and 13 Jbeta primers. Only in-frame clones appear in the TCRdb table, and some are missing; sequencing was by immunoSEQ multiplex PCR. This table holds under 250,000 clones, roughly 84% found once. Material: PBMCs. These receptors all come from a boy between 2 and 15 years old in good health and CMV-seronegative.

This rearrangement joins TRBV18 to TRBJ2-7; 10 bases are shared with TRBD2. CDR1 is KGHSH, CDR2 LQKENI, per germline. The CDR3 length is 15 residues. Losses at the gene ends were 5 bases for V and 3 bases for J; bases not matched to a gene: 7. The CDR3 nucleotides read TGTGCCAGCTCATCAGCCGGGACTAGCGTCTACGAGCAGTACTTC. It yields the protein CASSSAGTSVYEQYF.

This clone was observed once. The V and J genes are TRBV13 and TRBJ1-6, with 10 nucleotides matching TRBD1. With 4 bases clipped from V and 10 bases from J, the junction kept 7 bases outside the gene matches. The germline CDR1 and CDR2 sequences are PRHDT and FYEKMQ (reference sequence). This CDR3 has 15 amino acids. This CDR3 is CASSWGTGAASPLHF. As DNA, the CDR3 is TGTGCCAGCAGCTGGGGGACAGGGGCCGCATCACCCCTCCACTTT.

The chain joins TRBV7-9 to TRBJ2-1; D is undetermined. Per the germline V gene, CDR1 is SEHNR and CDR2 is FQNEAQ (reference sequence). V was clipped by 1 base and J by 5 bases, with 9 bases between them. This CDR3 region has 14 residues. The CDR3 spells CASSLEYVDNEQFF. DNA of the CDR3: TGTGCCAGCAGCTTAGAGTACGTAGACAATGAGCAGTTCTTC.

This clone was seen once. The V call is TRBV11-2, the J call TRBJ2-1; 7 nucleotides agree with TRBD2. The CDR3 has 13 residues. Germline assignment: CDR1 SGHAT and CDR2 FQNNGV. V lost 4 bases to trimming and J lost 6 bases; unmatched junction nucleotides: 3. DNA for the CDR3: TGTGCCAGCAGCTGGACTAGTTTCAATGAGCAGTTCTTC. Translation gives CASSWTSFNEQFF.

The chain combines TRBV19 with TRBJ2-3, with 7 bases fitting TRBD1. Trimming cost V 5 bases and J 0 bases; bases outside gene matches: 5. Germline lookup yields CDR1 LNHDA and CDR2 SQIVND (reference sequence). The CDR3 is 15 residues long. The CDR3 spells CASSGGQVSTDTQYF. DNA for the CDR3: TGTGCCAGTAGTGGAGGACAGGTCAGCACAGATACGCAGTATTTT.

The chain combines TRBV5-4 with TRBJ2-7, with 10 bases matching TRBD1. Germline lookup yields CDR1 SGHNT and CDR2 YYREEE (reference sequence). The CDR3 has 14 residues. Germline trimming cut 3 bases from V and 3 bases from J; bases unmatched to any gene: 3. The DNA of the CDR3 is TGTGCCAGCAGCTCAGACAGGGGGCTCTACGAGCAGTACTTC. This translates into CASSSDRGLYEQYF.

The J gene is TRBJ2-2, the V gene TRBV6-4; TRBD1 might be the D (5 bases). The V gene lost 0 bases and the J gene lost 7 bases, with 12 bases spanning the gap. CDR1 and CDR2 (germline): MRHNA, SNTAGT. The CDR3 runs to 15 residues. DNA of the CDR3: TGTGCCAGCAGTGACTCAGGGGCAGGGCTCGGGGAGCTGTTTTTT. It codes for CASSDSGAGLGELFF.

The DNA of the CDR3 is TGTGCCAGCAGCTTGGTCGGTGTCGAGCGTTCAAGTATCAGTGAGACCCAGTACTTC. It specifies CASSLVGVERSSISETQYF. This chain links TRBV5-6 with TRBJ2-5; no reliable D call. The length of the CDR3 is 19 residues. In germline, CDR1 is SGHDT, CDR2 YYEEEE. The V end was cut by 0 bases, the J end by 5 bases, with 26 bases between.

The CDR3 spells CASSFGLAEGTDTQYF. CDR3 bases: TGTGCCAGCAGTTTTGGACTAGCGGAAGGCACAGATACGCAGTATTTT. The chain couples TRBV6-6 to TRBJ2-3; 10 bases align to TRBD2. From germline, CDR1 is MNHNY and CDR2 SVGAGI (reference sequence). Trimming took 4 bases from V and 1 from J; bases not matched to a gene: 5. The CDR3 runs to 16 residues.

The chain links TRBV7-2 to TRBJ1-3, with TRBD1 as a possible D gene (5 bases). Per germline, CDR1 SGHTA and CDR2 FQGNSA. Trimming shortened V by 2 bases and J by 2 bases, and 10 bases separated the two germline ends. This CDR3 has 15 residues. The CDR3: CASSLWGSPGNTIYF. Here the CDR3 DNA reads TGTGCCAGCAGCTTATGGGGCAGCCCTGGAAACACCATATATTTT. The full variable domain, completed using reference TRBV7-2 and TRBJ1-3, is GAGVSQSPSNKVTEKGKDVELRCDPISGHTALYWYRQSLGQGLEFLIYFQGNSAPDKSGLPSDRFSAERTGGSVSTLTIQRTQQEDSAVYLCASSLWGSPGNTIYFGEGSWLTVV.

CDR3 in DNA: TGTGCCAGTACCGATGTCTACAGGGGAGAAAACACTGAAGCTTTCTTT. Protein: CASTDVYRGENTEAFF. This chain connects TRBV19 to TRBJ1-1; 7 bases line up with TRBD1. Losses at the gene ends were 7 bases for V and 2 bases for J; bases not matched to a gene: 13. This CDR3 contains 16 residues. From germline, CDR1 is LNHDA and CDR2 SQIVND (reference sequence).

This chain uses TRBV11-2 with TRBJ1-5; tentatively, D is TRBD1 (6 bases). V lost 1 base, J lost 3 bases, and 16 bases lay in between. Germline lookup yields CDR1 SGHAT and CDR2 FQNNGV. CDR3 size: 17 residues. The DNA for the CDR3 is TGTGCCAGCAGCTTAGGGGGAGGGGGATCGTACAATCAGCCCCAGCATTTT. Translating gives CASSLGGGGSYNQPQHF.

The V call is TRBV6-6, the J call TRBJ2-1; 8 nucleotides align to TRBD1. From germline, CDR1 is MNHNY and CDR2 SVGAGI (reference sequence). V lost 5 bases and J lost 2; bases outside the gene matches: 5. The CDR3 has 15 residues. CDR3 DNA sequence: TGTGCCAGCAGTGCGGACAGGGTACCCTACAATGAGCAGTTCTTC. Translating gives CASSADRVPYNEQFF.

This chain links TRBV5-1 with TRBJ2-4, with D possibly being TRBD2 (6 bases). Germline V CDR1 and CDR2: SGHRS, YFSETQ. The CDR3 is made up of 16 amino acids. Trimming left V 0 bases short and J 8 bases short, with 18 bases between. Here the CDR3 DNA reads TGCGCCAGCAGCTTGGTTTCGCGGGGCCTTAAGGACATTCAGTACTTC. The encoded protein is CASSLVSRGLKDIQYF.

V and J are TRBV2 and TRBJ1-2; 10 nucleotides agree with TRBD1. J gave up 6 bases and V 4 bases, and 8 bases lay outside the gene matches. This CDR3 contains 15 residues. Germline loops: CDR1 SNHLY, CDR2 FYNNEI. CDR3 amino acids: CASSAPGQGSDGYTF. As DNA, the CDR3 is TGTGCCAGCAGTGCACCGGGACAGGGGAGCGATGGCTACACCTTC.

This clone was detected only a few times. This chain joins TRBV30 and TRBJ1-5; possible D gene TRBD1, 6 bases. Germline-derived CDR1 and CDR2 are GTSNPN and SVGIG (reference sequence). The V end lost 1 base, the J end lost 4 bases, and 8 bases lay between the germline ends. The CDR3 runs 13 residues. The CDR3 is CAWSGTENQPQHF. CDR3 DNA: TGTGCCTGGAGTGGGACAGAAAATCAGCCCCAGCATTTT.

The chain links TRBV29-1 to TRBJ1-1, with a weak D call TRBD1 (6 bases). The V end was cut by 4 bases, the J end by 1 base, with 10 bases between. Per the germline V gene, CDR1 is SQVTM and CDR2 is ANQGSEA. The CDR3 is 13 amino acids. The CDR3 sequence: CSVGAGANTEAFF. In DNA, the CDR3 is TGCAGCGTTGGAGCGGGGGCGAACACTGAAGCTTTCTTT.

As regards this clone: Other DNA sequences in the same sample also yield this CDR3. The chain is built from TRBV30 and TRBJ1-1, with D uncertain. The CDR3 is 13 residues long. Germline CDR1 and CDR2: GTSNPN and SVGIG (reference sequence). The V end lost 0 bases, the J end lost 1 base, and 6 bases lay between the germline ends. CDR3 loop: CAWSVRRNTEAFF. The DNA of the CDR3 is TGTGCCTGGAGTGTACGGAGGAACACTGAAGCTTTCTTT.

The rearrangement links TRBV11-2 to TRBJ1-2; TRBD1 aligns across 7 bases. The trim removed 7 bases at V and 7 bases at J, leaving 6 bases unmatched. The CDR3 length is 12 residues. CDR1 and CDR2 (germline): SGHAT, FQNNGV. CDR3 sequence (DNA): TGTGCCAGCACCCGGACAGGCGGTGGCTACACCTTC. This gives the protein CASTRTGGGYTF. Based on the CDR3 plus reference TRBV11-2 and TRBJ1-2, the full variable domain is EAGVAQSPRYKIIEKRQSVAFWCNPISGHATLYWYQQILGQGPKLLIQFQNNGVVDDSQLPKDRFSAERLKGVDSTLKIQPAKLEDSAVYLCASTRTGGGYTFGSGTRLTVV.

The chain couples TRBV6-5 to TRBJ2-7; D is perhaps TRBD1 (6 bases). The CDR3 is made up of 12 amino acids. V was pared by 6 bases and J by 4 bases, with 10 bases between. Germline CDR1 is MNHEY and CDR2 is SVGAGI. The CDR3 reads CASSPDRYEQYF. The CDR3 DNA sequence: TGTGCCAGCAGCCCCGACAGGTACGAGCAGTACTTC.

The table lists this clone with a count of one. CDR3: CASSFTGAQETQYF. In nucleotides, the CDR3 is TGCGCCAGCAGCTTTACAGGGGCTCAAGAGACCCAGTACTTC. The chain uses TRBV5-1 and TRBJ2-5, with 7 bases aligning to TRBD1. V shed 2 bases, J shed 2 bases, and the junction held 3 bases outside the gene matches. There are 14 residues in the CDR3. Germline V gene data show CDR1 as SGHRS and CDR2 as YFSETQ.

V is TRBV6-5 and J is TRBJ1-2; TRBD1 might be the D (6 bases). Trimming took off 11 bases at V and 6 bases at J, with 19 bases between the two ends. Germline values: CDR1 MNHEY, CDR2 SVGAGI. The CDR3 extends over 13 amino acids. The DNA for the CDR3 is TGTGCCGTGAGTCGAGTCAGGGGCGATGGCTACACCTTC. Protein product: CAVSRVRGDGYTF.

J is TRBJ2-1 and V is TRBV30; 14 nucleotides align to TRBD2. This CDR3 has 15 residues. Germline V gene data show CDR1 as GTSNPN and CDR2 as SVGIG (reference sequence). The ends lost 3 bases at V and 3 bases at J; junction bases unmatched: 1. The CDR3 loop reads CAWRGLAGDYNEQFF. The CDR3 DNA sequence: TGTGCCTGGAGGGGACTAGCGGGGGACTACAATGAGCAGTTCTTC.

The chain uses TRBV7-8 and TRBJ2-5, with 12 bases matching TRBD2. The CDR3 totals 15 residues. Per germline, CDR1 SGHVS and CDR2 FQNEAQ. V was pared by 4 bases and J by 2 bases, with 2 bases of the junction left unmatched. The CDR3 nucleotides read TGTGCCAGCAGCTCTAGCGGGAGGGCACAAGAGACCCAGTACTTC. Its translation: CASSSSGRAQETQYF.

The V and J genes are TRBV6-1 and TRBJ1-2; D may be TRBD1 (6 bases). Germline V gives CDR1 MNHNS, CDR2 SASEGT. Trimming stripped 3 bases from V and 5 bases from J, with 10 bases between. The CDR3 sequence is 13 residues long. The CDR3 DNA sequence: TGTGCCAGCAGTGACCCTCAGGGGTATGGCTACACCTTC. Amino acids: CASSDPQGYGYTF.